This is a list of T cell receptor beta chains from one sample in a study of blood T cell repertoires in COVID-19. Only in-frame clones appear in the TCRdb table, and some are missing; sequencing was by immunoSEQ multiplex PCR. This table has 250,000 to 300,000 clones, about nine tenths appearing once. Specimen: peripheral blood. The receptors originated from a middle-aged man with acute or convalescent COVID-19. Each CDR3 is given with its conserved first and last residue. Not every row has a clone size; where given, it reads once, few, many or a size class.

- | TRBV19 | CASTTGQGTAPQHF
- | TRBV18 | CATQAGYSTDTQYF
- | TRBV9 | CASSRAGSSPNEQFF
- | TRBV6-5 | CASKWGQEYNEQFF
- | TRBV7-9 | CASSFMTGSYNEQFF
- | TRBV9 | CASSVGRAGETQYF
- | TRBV29-1 | CSVEVFARGANVLTF
- | TRBV5-1 | CASSLERGQGAADTQYF
- | TRBV4-1 | CASSQVFSGSVGNEQFF
- | TRBV7-2 | CASSWADRYSPLHF
once | TRBV5-5 | CASNRDSGRNGYTF
- | TRBV7-9 | CASSPKGRIRETQYF
once | TRBV19 | CASNPASGGAGEQFF
- | TRBV28 | CASSSPPITGKQFF
- | TRBV12-3/TRBV12-4 | CASAKATYEQYF
- | TRBV5-6 | CASSFYDRNPGEAFF
- | TRBV5-6 | CASRPGNTGELFF
- | TRBV7-3 | CASSLIAGAYNEQFF
- | TRBV19 | CASSIRAGAGGRHNEQFF
- | TRBV6-1 | CASSEALRETQYF
- | TRBV5-1 | CASSPDRVGGELFF
- | TRBV3-1/TRBV3-2 | CASSQGTAEQPQHF
- | TRBV14 | CASSQAGQGNQPQHF
- | TRBV5-1 | CASSPLGTAQETQYF
- | TRBV19 | CASSTRDSGNTIYF
- | TRBV18 | CASRGLAGINEQFF
- | TRBV5-1 | CASSLARFREVRKQYF
- | TRBV6-5 | CASSPGGATQETQYF
- | TRBV7-8 | CASSSQGRASTVNTEAFF
- | TRBV10-3 | CAIREGGANTEAFF
- | TRBV19 | CASSTTRQGNYGYTF
- | TRBV29-1 | CSVGQGSAYGYTF
- | TRBV11-2 | CASSPRSSGWRGEKLFF
- | TRBV7-9 | CASSLERSEQYF
- | TRBV11-1 | CASSPSGGTAHNEQFF
- | TRBV4-1 | CASSQTLTSYSTDTQYF
- | TRBV5-1 | CASSSQGGYGNTIYF
- | TRBV30 | CAWSDGQGGTEAFF
- | TRBV9 | CASSVGGGSTDTQYF
- | TRBV27 | CASSLGSEAFF
- | TRBV19 | CARRQITDTQYF
few | TRBV29-1 | CSVEGDTAYEQYF
- | TRBV4-2 | CASSQDSAASVPDTQYF
few | TRBV6-6 | CASSRLAGDISTDTQYF
- | TRBV2 | CASRLRGSFYEQYF
- | TRBV10-1 | CASSERLDYGYTF
- | TRBV7-3 | CASSSGHSGANVLTF
- | TRBV3-1/TRBV3-2 | CASTPSPEGPLHF
once | TRBV30 | CAWADRAGYGYTF